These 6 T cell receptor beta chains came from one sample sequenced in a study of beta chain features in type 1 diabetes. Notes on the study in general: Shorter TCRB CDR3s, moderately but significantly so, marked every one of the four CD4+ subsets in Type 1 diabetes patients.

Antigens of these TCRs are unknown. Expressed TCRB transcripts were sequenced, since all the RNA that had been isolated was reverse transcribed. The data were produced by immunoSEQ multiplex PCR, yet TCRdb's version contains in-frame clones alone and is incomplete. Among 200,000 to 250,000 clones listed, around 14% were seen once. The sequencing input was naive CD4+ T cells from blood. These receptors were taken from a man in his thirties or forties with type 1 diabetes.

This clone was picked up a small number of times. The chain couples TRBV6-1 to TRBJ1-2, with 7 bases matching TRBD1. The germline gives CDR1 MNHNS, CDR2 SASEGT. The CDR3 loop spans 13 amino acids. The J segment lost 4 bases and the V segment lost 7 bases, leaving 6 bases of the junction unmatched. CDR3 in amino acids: CASNRQGTYGYTF. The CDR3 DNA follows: TGTGCCAGCAACCGACAGGGTACCTATGGCTACACCTTC.

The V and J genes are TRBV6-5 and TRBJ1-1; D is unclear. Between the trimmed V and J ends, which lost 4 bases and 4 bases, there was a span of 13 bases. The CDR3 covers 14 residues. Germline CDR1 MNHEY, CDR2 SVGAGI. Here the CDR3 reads CASSSGFTGTEAFF. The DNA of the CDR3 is TGTGCCAGCAGTTCCGGGTTCACCGGCACTGAAGCTTTCTTT.

The CDR3: CAWGGFYGYTF. CDR3 bases: TGTGCCTGGGGGGGCTTTTATGGCTACACCTTC. The chain couples TRBV30 to TRBJ1-2; weak D call: TRBD1 (6 bases). V lost 5 bases, J lost 5 bases, and 9 bases lay in between. CDR1 is GTSNPN and CDR2 is SVGIG in the germline V gene (reference sequence). The CDR3 runs 11 residues.

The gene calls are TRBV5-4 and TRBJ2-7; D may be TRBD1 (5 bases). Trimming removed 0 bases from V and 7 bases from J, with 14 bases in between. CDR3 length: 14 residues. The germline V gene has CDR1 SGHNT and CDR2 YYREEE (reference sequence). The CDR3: CASSLALTAGEQYF. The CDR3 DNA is TGTGCCAGCAGCTTGGCCTTGACAGCCGGTGAGCAGTACTTC.

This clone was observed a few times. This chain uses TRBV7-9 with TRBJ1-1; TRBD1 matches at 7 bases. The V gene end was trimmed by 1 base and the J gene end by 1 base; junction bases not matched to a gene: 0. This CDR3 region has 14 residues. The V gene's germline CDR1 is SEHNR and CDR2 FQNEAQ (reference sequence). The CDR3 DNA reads TGTGCCAGCAGCTTAGGGGACAGGAACACTGAAGCTTTCTTT. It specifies CASSLGDRNTEAFF.

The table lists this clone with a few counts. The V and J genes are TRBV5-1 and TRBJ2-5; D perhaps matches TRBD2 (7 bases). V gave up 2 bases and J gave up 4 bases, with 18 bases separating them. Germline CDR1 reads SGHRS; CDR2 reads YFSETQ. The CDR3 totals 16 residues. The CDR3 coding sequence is TGCGCCAGCAGCTTCGGGGGGCGCGGGGTCCGAGAGACCCAGTACTTC. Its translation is CASSFGGRGVRETQYF.